The 3 T cell receptor beta chains below all came from one sample that was sequenced in a study of vaccination and CD4 T cells after COVID-19 (dated by TCRdb to 2021 to 2024). These TCRs' antigens remain unknown. The library was made by PCR. The instrument was an Illumina iSeq 100. DNA from cultured CD4+ T cells underwent TCR sequencing with the Oncomine TCR Beta short-read assay at the Johns Hopkins FTIC core. TCRdb itself trimmed the public reads at Q25 with fastp, ran MiXCR and retained productive beta chains. Rows are unified per CDR3 protein, each entry keeping the most common DNA and genes. The sample table holds 9,500 to 15,000 distinct CDR3 sequences, of which 40% to 60% were seen once. The ten largest clonotypes hold 14% of the sample. The label giving this sample's treatment or condition can be read as: approximately 9-day PBMC culture with coronavirus spike peptide pools or control peptides (ViraFEST assay).

Sequencing used CD4+ T cells from blood, cultured in vitro. Source of these receptors: a human donor who had recovered from COVID-19.

The rearrangement joins TRBV7-9 to TRBJ1-5; 8 positions agree with TRBD1. The V gene end was trimmed by 5 bases and the J gene end by 6 bases; junction bases not matched to a gene: 6. CDR3 length: 14 residues. Germline CDR1 SEHNR, CDR2 FQNEAQ (reference sequence). The CDR3 here is CASSIGQGGQPQHF. In DNA, the CDR3 is TGTGCCAGCAGCATTGGACAGGGAGGTCAGCCCCAGCATTTT.

The J gene is TRBJ2-1, the V gene TRBV15; 8 bases map to TRBD2. The CDR3 consists of 14 residues. Germline V gene lookup returns CDR1 LNHNV and CDR2 YYDKDF (reference sequence). Trimming removed 10 bases from V and 7 bases from J; junction bases left unmatched: 12. Here the CDR3 reads CASGDTGGANEQFF. In nucleotides, the CDR3 is TGTGCCAGCGGGGATACCGGGGGGGCGAATGAGCAGTTCTTC.

The chain uses TRBV14 and TRBJ1-6; a possible D gene is TRBD1 (5 bases). Germline CDR1 reads SGHDN; CDR2 reads FVKESK. The germline V and J ends were trimmed by 4 bases and 5 bases, with 6 bases remaining between them. The CDR3 extends over 13 amino acids. The CDR3 DNA is TGTGCCAGCAGCCGACAGCATAATTCACCCCTCCACTTT. Translated, it gives CASSRQHNSPLHF.